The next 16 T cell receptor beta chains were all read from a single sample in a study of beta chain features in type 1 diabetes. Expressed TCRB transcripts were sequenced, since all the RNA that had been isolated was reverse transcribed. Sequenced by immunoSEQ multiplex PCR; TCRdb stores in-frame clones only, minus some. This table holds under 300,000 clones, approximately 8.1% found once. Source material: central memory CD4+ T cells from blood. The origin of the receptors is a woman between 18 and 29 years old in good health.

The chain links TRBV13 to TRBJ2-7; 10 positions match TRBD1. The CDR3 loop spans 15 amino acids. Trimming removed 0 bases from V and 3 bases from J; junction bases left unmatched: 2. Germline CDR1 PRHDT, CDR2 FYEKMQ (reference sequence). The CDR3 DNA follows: TGTGCCAGCAGCTTAGGCCGGGACAGGGGCTACGAGCAGTACGTC. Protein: CASSLGRDRGYEQYV.

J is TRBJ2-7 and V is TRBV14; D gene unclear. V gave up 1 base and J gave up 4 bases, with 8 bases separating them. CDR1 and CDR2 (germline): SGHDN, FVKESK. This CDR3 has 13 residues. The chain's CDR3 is CASSQVISYEQYF. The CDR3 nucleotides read TGTGCCAGCAGCCAAGTTATATCTTACGAGCAGTACTTC.

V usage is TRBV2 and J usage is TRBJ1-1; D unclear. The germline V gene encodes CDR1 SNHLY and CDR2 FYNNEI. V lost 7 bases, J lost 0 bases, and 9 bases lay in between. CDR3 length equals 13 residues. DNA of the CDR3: TGTGCCAGCAATCGACTGTTGAACACTGAAGCTTTCTTT. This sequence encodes CASNRLLNTEAFF.

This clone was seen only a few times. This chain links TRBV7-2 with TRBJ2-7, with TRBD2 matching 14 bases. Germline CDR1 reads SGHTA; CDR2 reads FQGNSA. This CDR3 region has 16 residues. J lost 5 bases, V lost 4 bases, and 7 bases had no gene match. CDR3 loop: CASSSSGTSGSNEQYF. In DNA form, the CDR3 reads TGTGCCAGCAGCTCCTCCGGGACTAGCGGGAGCAACGAGCAGTACTTC.

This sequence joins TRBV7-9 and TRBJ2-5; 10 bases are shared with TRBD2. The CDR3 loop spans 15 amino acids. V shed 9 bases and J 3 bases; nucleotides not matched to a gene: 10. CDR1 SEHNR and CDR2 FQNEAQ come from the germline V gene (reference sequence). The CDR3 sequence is CARTPLAGAKETQYF. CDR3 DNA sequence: TGTGCCAGAACACCCCTAGCGGGGGCAAAAGAGACCCAGTACTTC.

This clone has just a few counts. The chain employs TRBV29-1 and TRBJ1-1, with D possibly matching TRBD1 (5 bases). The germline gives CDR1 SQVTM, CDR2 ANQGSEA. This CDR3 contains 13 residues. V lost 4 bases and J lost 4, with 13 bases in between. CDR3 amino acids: CSVGEGLGTEAFF. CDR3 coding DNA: TGCAGCGTTGGTGAGGGGTTGGGCACTGAAGCTTTCTTT.

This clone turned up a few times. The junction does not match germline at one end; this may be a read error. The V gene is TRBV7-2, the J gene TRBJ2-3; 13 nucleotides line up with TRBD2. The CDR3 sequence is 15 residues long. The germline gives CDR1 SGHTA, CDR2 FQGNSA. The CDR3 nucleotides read TGCGCCAGCAGCCAAACTAGCGGGAGGGAGGGTACGCAGTATTTT. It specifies CASSQTSGREGTQYF.

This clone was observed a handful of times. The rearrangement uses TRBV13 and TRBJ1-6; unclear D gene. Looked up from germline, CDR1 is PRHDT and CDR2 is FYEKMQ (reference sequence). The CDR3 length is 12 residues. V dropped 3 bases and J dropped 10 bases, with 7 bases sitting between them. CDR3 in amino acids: CASSLVGSPLHF. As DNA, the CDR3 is TGTGCCAGCAGCTTGGTTGGCTCACCCCTCCACTTT.

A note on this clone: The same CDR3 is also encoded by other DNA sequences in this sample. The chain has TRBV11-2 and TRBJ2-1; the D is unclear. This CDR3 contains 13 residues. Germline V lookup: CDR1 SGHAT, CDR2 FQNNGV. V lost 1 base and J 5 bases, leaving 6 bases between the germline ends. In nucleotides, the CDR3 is TGTGCCAGCAGCTTAGGGCTGGACAATGAGCAGTTCTTC. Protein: CASSLGLDNEQFF.

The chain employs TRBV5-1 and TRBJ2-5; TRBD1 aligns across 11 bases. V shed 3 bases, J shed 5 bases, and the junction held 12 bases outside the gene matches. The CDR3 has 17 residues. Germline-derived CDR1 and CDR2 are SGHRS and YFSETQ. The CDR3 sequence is CASSSRTGGRVGETQYF. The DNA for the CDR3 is TGCGCCAGCAGCTCCCGGACAGGGGGCCGTGTCGGGGAGACCCAGTACTTC.

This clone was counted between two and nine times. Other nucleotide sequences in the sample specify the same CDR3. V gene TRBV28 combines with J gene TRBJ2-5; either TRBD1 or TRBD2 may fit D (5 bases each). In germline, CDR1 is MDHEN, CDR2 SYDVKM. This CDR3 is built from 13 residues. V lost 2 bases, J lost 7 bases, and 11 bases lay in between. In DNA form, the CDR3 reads TGTGCCAGCAGTTTAGGGACCCCAAGGACCCAGTACTTC. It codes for CASSLGTPRTQYF.

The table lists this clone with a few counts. The DNA for the CDR3 is TGCAGCGTTGGGGGGGGTATCCAAGAGACCCAGTACTTC. Its protein is CSVGGGIQETQYF. The chain employs TRBV29-1 and TRBJ2-5; TRBD2 matches 7 bases. Germline V CDR1 and CDR2: SQVTM, ANQGSEA. The CDR3 covers 13 residues. Trimming removed 4 bases from V and 1 base from J; junction bases left unmatched: 3.

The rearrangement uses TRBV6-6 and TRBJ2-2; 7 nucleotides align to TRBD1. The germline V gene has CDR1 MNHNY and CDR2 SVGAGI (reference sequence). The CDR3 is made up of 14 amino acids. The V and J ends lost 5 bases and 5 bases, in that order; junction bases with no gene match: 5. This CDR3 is CASSPTGRTGELFF. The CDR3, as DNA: TGTGCCAGCAGTCCGACAGGGCGGACCGGGGAGCTGTTTTTT.

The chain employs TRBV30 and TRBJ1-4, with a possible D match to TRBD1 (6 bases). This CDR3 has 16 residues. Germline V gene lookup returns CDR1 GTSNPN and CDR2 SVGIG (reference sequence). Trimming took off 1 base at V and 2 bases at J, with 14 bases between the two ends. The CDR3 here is CAWSDTGKGTNEKLFF. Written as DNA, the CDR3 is TGTGCCTGGAGTGATACAGGGAAGGGGACTAATGAAAAACTGTTTTTT.

The CDR3: CASSPPTGAHTEAFF. CDR3 DNA sequence: TGTGCCAGCTCACCACCGACGGGGGCTCACACTGAAGCTTTCTTT. The chain is built from TRBV18 and TRBJ1-1; D is perhaps TRBD1 (6 bases). CDR1 and CDR2 from the germline V gene are KGHSH and LQKENI. Trimming stripped 0 bases from V and 3 bases from J, with 11 bases between. This CDR3 comprises 15 residues.

The CDR3 coding sequence is TGTGCCAGCAGCTTGAACAGGGAAGGGCCCCAGCATTTT. This encodes CASSLNREGPQHF. The chain is built from TRBV5-4 and TRBJ1-5; D is possibly TRBD1 (6 bases). Germline-derived CDR1 and CDR2 are SGHNT and YYREEE (reference sequence). V was pared by 1 base and J by 9 bases, with 11 bases between. CDR3 length: 13 amino acids.